This TCR beta chain was found in a study of cytomegalovirus exposure and HLA in healthy donors. In the PCR, 60 Vbeta and 13 Jbeta primers were used. Sequenced by immunoSEQ multiplex PCR; TCRdb stores in-frame clones only, minus some. The profile covers about 55,000 clones, with 65% to 85% appearing a single time and approximately 1.4% taken by the ten largest. V shed 5 bases and J shed 4 bases, with 9 bases lying between them. This CDR3 contains 13 residues. The germline CDR1 and CDR2 sequences are MRHNA and SNTAGT. The sample taken for sequencing was PBMCs. V usage is TRBV6-4 and J usage is TRBJ1-5; D call uncertain. The receptor comes from a young man in good health and CMV-seronegative. The CDR3 DNA reads as TGTGCCAGCAGTCCCGTCGGGAATCAGCCCCAGCATTTT. Translating gives CASSPVGNQPQHF.